The present TCR beta chain was sequenced within a study of T cell responses to AZD1222 COVID-19 vaccine. The data were produced by immunoSEQ multiplex PCR, yet TCRdb's version contains in-frame clones alone and is incomplete. The repertoire holds 100,000 to 150,000 clones, with around nine tenths as singletons. Germline V gene data show CDR1 as SGHTA and CDR2 as FQGNSA. V trimming: 6 bases; J trimming: 1 base; junction bases outside the gene matches: 8. The CDR3 is 15 amino acids. The chain joins TRBV7-2 to TRBJ1-2, with 7 nucleotides matching TRBD1. The sequenced sample was peripheral blood, obtained on day 0 of AZD1222 vaccination. The receptor was isolated from an adult in good health. CDR3 residues: CASRPRDRHNYGYTF. The CDR3 bases are TGTGCCAGCAGACCTCGGGACAGACATAACTATGGCTACACCTTC.